This T cell receptor (beta chain) was captured by sequencing in a study of blood T cell repertoires in COVID-19. Looking at the study overall: Acute-phase and convalescent COVID-19 samples originated in the United States, Italy and Spain. PBMCs, B-cell-depleted T cells, or T cells provided the cDNA or gDNA that made up the material.

Methods used by the authors: Amplification with reference gene primers provided the estimates of nucleated cell counts. TCRdb's copy holds only in-frame clones and misses some; the assay was immunoSEQ multiplex PCR. V, J and clone size were drawn from that table, and D and trimming were deduced from the DNA. The profile shows 100,000 to 120,000 clones, 75% to 90% of them singletons. The CDR3 spans 13 residues. After removal of 1 base from V and 5 bases from J, the junction contained 2 bases not matched to a gene. CDR1 and CDR2 (germline): SGHRS, YFSETQ. Followed longitudinally, the Seattle patients had been enrolled during active infection.

Source material: peripheral blood. This chain links TRBV5-1 with TRBJ2-5, with 7 positions matching TRBD1. This TCR derives from a woman aged 60-75 years with COVID-19, enrolled during active disease. The CDR3 reads CASSLTGVETQYF. CDR3 sequence (DNA): TGCGCCAGCAGCTTGACAGGGGTGGAGACCCAGTACTTC.